One sample yielded the 13 T cell receptor beta chains listed below, sequenced in a study of blood T cells in healthy people across ages. The use of a sample-barcoded 5' primer and a J-beta primer mix characterized a second PCR of about 7 to 12 cycles. A single record per CDR3 protein comes from TCRdb applying MiXCR to the 5' RACE reads. The sample contains 600,000 or so distinct CDR3 sequences, under 30% of which appear only once. Sequencing was done on a sample of blood. Every receptor here comes from a woman of 80 years or more in good health.

Of note for this clonotype: A much larger clone sits a single nucleotide away, making a read error possible. The chain recombines TRBV6-1 with TRBJ2-2; tentative D call: TRBD2 (6 bases). The CDR3 spans 15 residues. Germline V gene sequence: CDR1 MNHNS, CDR2 SASEGT. CDR3 DNA: TGTGCCAGCAGAGACGTTACTGGCGTTGCCGGGGGGCTGTTTTTT. Protein: CASRDVTGVAGGLFF.

V is TRBV20-1 and J is TRBJ1-3; a weak D match, TRBD1 (6 bases). The germline V gene has CDR1 DFQATT and CDR2 SNEGSKA (reference sequence). The CDR3 contains 12 residues. CDR3: CSARGSGNTIYF. As DNA, the CDR3 is TGCAGCGCGAGGGGGTCGGGAAACACCATATATTTT.

This clonotype showed up many times. V and J are TRBV29-1 and TRBJ2-3; tentatively, D is TRBD2 (6 bases). CDR1 SQVTM and CDR2 ANQGSEA come from the germline V gene. The CDR3 extends over 16 amino acids. V dropped 5 bases and J dropped 6 bases, with 24 bases sitting between them. CDR3 DNA sequence: TGCAGCGTTCATTTCTTACGGGACTCCAGGACGGATACGCAGTATTTT. Translation gives CSVHFLRDSRTDTQYF.

The chain joins TRBV6-1 to TRBJ2-5; 7 bases line up with TRBD2. Trimming took 7 bases from V and 4 from J; bases not matched to a gene: 6. Germline V CDR1 and CDR2: MNHNS, SASEGT. The CDR3 has 13 residues. CDR3 coding DNA: TGTGCCAGCATGAGACAGCGGGGAGAGACCCAGTACTTC. Protein product: CASMRQRGETQYF.

This clonotype occurred many times. V gene TRBV27 combines with J gene TRBJ1-1; TRBD1 agrees at 7 bases. Looked up from germline, CDR1 is MNHEY and CDR2 is SMNVEV (reference sequence). V was pared by 6 bases and J by 5 bases, with 9 bases of the junction left unmatched. The CDR3 spans 14 residues. The CDR3 DNA is TGTGCCAGCAGACTAGGACAGGAATGGACTGAAGCTTTCTTT. This translates into CASRLGQEWTEAFF.

The chain combines TRBV6-5 with TRBJ2-6; D gene ambiguous. V dropped 6 bases and J dropped 0 bases, with 9 bases sitting between them. Germline V lookup: CDR1 MNHEY, CDR2 SVGAGI. The CDR3 extends over 15 amino acids. The DNA of the CDR3 is TGTGCCAGCAGCTCCTCTAACTCTGGGGCCAACGTCCTGACTTTC. It is translated as CASSSSNSGANVLTF.

This clonotype was counted between two and nine times. The V call is TRBV5-1, the J call TRBJ1-4; D gene ambiguous. V was cut by 0 bases and J by 7 bases, with 13 bases left in between. The germline CDR1 and CDR2 sequences are SGHRS and YFSETQ. This CDR3 is 15 amino acids long. CDR3 DNA sequence: TGCGCCAGCAGCTTGGCCGTACAGCAGCCTGAAAAACTGTTTTTT. Encoded protein: CASSLAVQQPEKLFF.

This clonotype was detected only a few times. The chain uses TRBV20-1 and TRBJ2-1; 7 bases are shared with TRBD2. Matching the DNA end better, TRBJ2-7 makes the J call doubtful. The germline V gene has CDR1 DFQATT and CDR2 SNEGSKA (reference sequence). This CDR3 is 17 amino acids long. The CDR3 DNA reads as TGCAGTGCGACCTACCTGGTTCCGGGCGGGGGATACAATGAGCAGTACTTC. Protein: CSATYLVPGGGYNEQYF.

This clonotype came up many times. The gene calls are TRBV12-3 or TRBV12-4 and TRBJ2-5; 9 bases fit TRBD1. The CDR3 has 14 amino acids. V was pared by 5 bases and J by 0 bases, with 1 base of the junction left unmatched. The CDR3 spells CASSGTGYQETQYF. The DNA of the CDR3 is TGTGCCAGCAGTGGGACAGGGTACCAAGAGACCCAGTACTTC.

This clonotype has a handful of counts. J is TRBJ2-5 and V is TRBV5-6; 10 nucleotides align to TRBD2. With 3 bases clipped from V and 4 bases from J, the junction kept 6 bases outside the gene matches. The germline CDR1 and CDR2 sequences are SGHDT and YYEEEE. CDR3 size: 15 residues. DNA for the CDR3: TGTGCCAGCAGCTCCAAGCGGGGGGGAATAGAGACCCAGTACTTC. The encoded protein is CASSSKRGGIETQYF.

This clonotype was counted ten times or more. This chain links TRBV6-5 with TRBJ2-1; TRBD2 matches at 9 bases. V trimming: 0 bases; J trimming: 7 bases; junction bases outside the gene matches: 7. The CDR3 runs 16 residues. CDR1 is MNHEY, CDR2 SVGAGI, per germline. The CDR3 loop is CASSYSEAGGLNEQFF. The CDR3 DNA sequence: TGTGCCAGCAGTTACTCGGAGGCGGGGGGGCTTAATGAGCAGTTCTTC.

The genes are TRBV4-1 and TRBJ2-1; D may be TRBD1 or TRBD2 (5 bases each). Germline V lookup: CDR1 MGHRA, CDR2 YSYEKL. CDR3 length equals 16 residues. V lost 4 bases and J lost 1, with 14 bases in between. This chain's CDR3 is CASSLRDVDSYNEQFF. The CDR3 DNA sequence: TGCGCCAGCAGCCTCCGGGACGTTGATTCCTACAATGAGCAGTTCTTC.

Notes on this clonotype: This may be a read error: a much more frequent sequence differs by one nucleotide. The chain couples TRBV5-1 to TRBJ1-4, with a possible D match to TRBD1 (5 bases). Per germline, CDR1 SGHRS and CDR2 YFSETQ. This CDR3 region has 13 residues. As DNA, the CDR3 is TGCGCCAGCAGCTTGGCCACAGGTGAAAAACGGTTTTTT. This codes for CASSLATGEKRFF.